This TCR beta chain was found in a study of graft-versus-host responses after intestinal transplantation. On the study more broadly: Recipients underwent multivisceral, liver-intestinal, or isolated intestinal transplants. General study findings and limits: Allografts of patients with graft-donor T cell macrochimerism showed high graft-versus-host to host-versus-graft clone ratios.

Trimming removed 2 bases at V and 3 bases at J, with 13 bases between. The CDR3 covers 15 residues. Germline CDR1 is KGHSH and CDR2 is LQKENI. The repertoire was sequenced with immunoSEQ multiplex PCR; TCRdb's copy has only in-frame clones and lacks some. The profile shows some 85,000 clones, about 90% of them singletons. Regarding this clone: Antigen specificity is unknown.

The chain combines TRBV18 with TRBJ1-1; D is possibly TRBD1 (5 bases). The sequence was collected from a human donor who was the organ donor for an intestinal transplant. This material consisted of unstimulated CD8+ T cells sorted from spleen or lymph node cells, taken before transplant. The CDR3 loop is CASSPGAGVDTEAFF. CDR3 bases: TGTGCCAGCTCACCAGGGGCGGGAGTGGACACTGAAGCTTTCTTT.